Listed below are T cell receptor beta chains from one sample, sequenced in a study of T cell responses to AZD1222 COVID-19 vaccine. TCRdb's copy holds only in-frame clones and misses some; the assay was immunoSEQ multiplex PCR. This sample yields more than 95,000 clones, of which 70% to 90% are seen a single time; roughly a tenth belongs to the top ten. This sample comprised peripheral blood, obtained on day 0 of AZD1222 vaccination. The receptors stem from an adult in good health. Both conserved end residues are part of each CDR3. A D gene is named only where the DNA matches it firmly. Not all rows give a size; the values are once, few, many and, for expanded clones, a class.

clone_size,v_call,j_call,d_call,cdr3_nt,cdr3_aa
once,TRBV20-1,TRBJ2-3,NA,TGCACCTCTCAGGCCACAGATACGCAGTATTTT,CTSQATDTQYF
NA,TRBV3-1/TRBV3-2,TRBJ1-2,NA,TGTGCCAGCAGCCAAGGATGGGGGCTGGGAGGCTACACCTTC,CASSQGWGLGGYTF
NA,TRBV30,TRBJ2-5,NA,TGTGCCTGGAGTGTGCCTCTTCCCAGGGGAGAGACCCAGTACTTC,CAWSVPLPRGETQYF
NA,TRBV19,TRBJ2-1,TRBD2,TGTGCCAGTAGTATAGGTGTCACGGGAGGGCCTAATTTGGATGAGCAGTTCTTC,CASSIGVTGGPNLDEQFF
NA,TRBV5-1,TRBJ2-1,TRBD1,TGCGCCAGCAGCGGGACAGGGTCCTACAATGAGCAGTTCTTC,CASSGTGSYNEQFF
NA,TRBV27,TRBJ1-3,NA,TGTGCCAGCAGTTTGGGGGGCTCTGGAAACACCATATATTTT,CASSLGGSGNTIYF
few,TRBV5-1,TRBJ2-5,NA,TGCGCCAGCTGGGGGGACACTCAAGAGACCCAGTACTTC,CASWGDTQETQYF
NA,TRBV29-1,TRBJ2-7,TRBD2,TGCAGCGTTGGGTCCGGGGGGGACTACGAGCAGTACTTC,CSVGSGGDYEQYF
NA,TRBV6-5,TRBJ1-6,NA,TGTGCCAGCCTCAGGACAATTCGGGATTCACCCCTCCACTTT,CASLRTIRDSPLHF
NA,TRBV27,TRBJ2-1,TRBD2,TGTGCCAGCAGTTTACGACTAGCGGGAGACGAGCAGTTCTTC,CASSLRLAGDEQFF
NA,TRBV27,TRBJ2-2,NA,TGTGCCAGCAGTTTTACCCAGGGAGGGGAGCTGTTTTTT,CASSFTQGGELFF
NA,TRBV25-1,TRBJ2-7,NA,TGTGCCAGCAGTGTCGGCTACGAGCAGTACTTC,CASSVGYEQYF
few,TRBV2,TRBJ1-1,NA,TGTGCCAGCAGCAAGACGGGGGAGGGCGAAGCTTTCTTT,CASSKTGEGEAFF
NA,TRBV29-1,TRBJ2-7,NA,TGCAGCGTTGAGGAGGATGGATACGAGCAGTACTTC,CSVEEDGYEQYF
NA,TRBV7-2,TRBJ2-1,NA,TGTGCCAGCAGCTTAGTAGCTACAAGGGATGAGCAGTTCTTC,CASSLVATRDEQFF
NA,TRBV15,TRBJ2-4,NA,TGTGCCACCAGCAGAGAATATCGGGAGAACATTCAGTACTTC,CATSREYRENIQYF
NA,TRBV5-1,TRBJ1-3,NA,TGCGCCAGCAGCTTGGCCGGACAGGGAAACACCATATATTTT,CASSLAGQGNTIYF
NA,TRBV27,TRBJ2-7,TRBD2,TGTGCCACGAGGCTAGCGGGAGGCCCTAGCGAGCAGTACTTC,CATRLAGGPSEQYF
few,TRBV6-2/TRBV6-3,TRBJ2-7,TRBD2,TGTGCCAGCAGTTACTCGACCTTGCGGGAGTCCCTGTACTTC,CASSYSTLRESLYF
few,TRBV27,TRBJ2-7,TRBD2,TGTGCCAGCACTCCTCGAGCGGGAGGGCCGTGGGAGCAGTACTTC,CASTPRAGGPWEQYF
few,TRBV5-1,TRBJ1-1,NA,TGCGCCAGCAGCTTGCGGTCGTCCAGGGTGAACACTGAAGCTTTCTTT,CASSLRSSRVNTEAFF
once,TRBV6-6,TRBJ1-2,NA,TGTGCCAGCAGTCTCGGGTCGTGGTATGGCTACACCTTC,CASSLGSWYGYTF
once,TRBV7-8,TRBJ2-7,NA,TGTGCCAGCAGCCTACGACCGGTCTCCTACGAGCAGTACTTC,CASSLRPVSYEQYF
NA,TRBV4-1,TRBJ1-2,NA,TGCGCCAGCAGCCAAGACCCCCCGGCCTATGGCTACACCTTC,CASSQDPPAYGYTF
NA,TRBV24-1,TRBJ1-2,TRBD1,TGTGCCACCAGTGACCCGGACAGGGGGCTAGGTGGCTACACCTTC,CATSDPDRGLGGYTF
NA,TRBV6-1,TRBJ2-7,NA,TGTGCCAGCAGTGAAGCCCGGGGACGGTACGAGCAGTACTTC,CASSEARGRYEQYF
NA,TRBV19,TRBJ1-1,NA,TGTGCCAGTAGTATAGTCGGGACACCGGGCACTGAAGCTTTCTTT,CASSIVGTPGTEAFF
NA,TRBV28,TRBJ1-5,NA,TGTGCCAGCAGCCCAGGGCAGCCCCAGCATTTT,CASSPGQPQHF
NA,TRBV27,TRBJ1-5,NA,TGTGCCAGCAGTTTTCACAGACCTCATCAGCCCCAGCATTTT,CASSFHRPHQPQHF
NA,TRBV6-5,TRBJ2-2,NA,TGTGCCAGCAAACAGGGTAGCACCGGGGAGCTGTTTTTT,CASKQGSTGELFF
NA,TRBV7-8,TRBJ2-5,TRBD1,TGTGCCAGCAGCCGAGGGACAGGGCGGGAGACCCAGTACTTC,CASSRGTGRETQYF
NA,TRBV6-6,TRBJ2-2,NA,TGTGCCAGCAGCCAGATGGGGCTCGGCACCGGGGAGCTGTTTTTT,CASSQMGLGTGELFF
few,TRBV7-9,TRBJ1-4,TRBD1,TGTGCCAGCAGCTTTGGGACAGGGGTCGAAAAACTGTTTTTT,CASSFGTGVEKLFF
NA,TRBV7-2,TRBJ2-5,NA,TGTGCCAGCAGCATACAAGGCTCGGGAGAGACCCAGTACTTC,CASSIQGSGETQYF
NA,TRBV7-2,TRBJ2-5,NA,TGTGCCAGCAGCCCCGGCGGAACACAAGAGACCCAGTACTTC,CASSPGGTQETQYF
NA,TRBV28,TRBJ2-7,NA,TGTGCCAGCAGCCCTTTTAGGGGGGCTCTGTTGGACGAGCAGTACTTC,CASSPFRGALLDEQYF
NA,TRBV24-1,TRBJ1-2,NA,TGTGCCACCAGTGACCTCGGAGGGGGAGAGTATGGCTACACCTTC,CATSDLGGGEYGYTF
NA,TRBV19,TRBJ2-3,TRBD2,TGTGCCAGTAGTAATCGCGGGCTAGCGGGAGGGGTAGATACGCAGTATTTT,CASSNRGLAGGVDTQYF
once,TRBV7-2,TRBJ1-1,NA,TGTGCCAGCAGCTTATTCCCTGTGAACACTGAAGCTTTCTTT,CASSLFPVNTEAFF
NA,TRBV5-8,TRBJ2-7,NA,TGTGCCAGCAGCTTGGGACACGAGCAGTACTTC,CASSLGHEQYF
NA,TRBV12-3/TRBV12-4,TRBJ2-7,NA,TGTGCCAGCAGTCGGGACTCCTACGAGCAGTACTTC,CASSRDSYEQYF
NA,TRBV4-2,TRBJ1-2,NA,TGTGCCAGCAGCCAAGAAACCCAGGGGTTTTACGGCTACACCTTC,CASSQETQGFYGYTF
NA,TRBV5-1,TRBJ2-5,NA,TGCGCCAGCAGCTCTGGACACGACCAAGAGACCCAGTACTTC,CASSSGHDQETQYF
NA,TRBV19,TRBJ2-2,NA,TGTGCCAGTACTCAGGGTTTCACCGGGGAGCTGTTTTTT,CASTQGFTGELFF